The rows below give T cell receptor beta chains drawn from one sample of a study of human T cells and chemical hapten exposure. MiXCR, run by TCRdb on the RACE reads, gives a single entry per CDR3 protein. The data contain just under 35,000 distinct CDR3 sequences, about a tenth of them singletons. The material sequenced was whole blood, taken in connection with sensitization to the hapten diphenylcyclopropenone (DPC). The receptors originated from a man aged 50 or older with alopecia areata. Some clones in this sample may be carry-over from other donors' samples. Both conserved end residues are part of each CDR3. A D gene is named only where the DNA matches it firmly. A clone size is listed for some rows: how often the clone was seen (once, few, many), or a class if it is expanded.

CASSTGQGITGELFF	TGTGCCAGTAGCACCGGACAGGGAATCACCGGGGAGCTGTTTTTT	TRBD1	TRBV19	few	TRBJ2-2
CASSLGLAGGYEQYF	TGTGCCAGCAGTTTAGGACTAGCGGGCGGCTACGAGCAGTACTTC	TRBD2	TRBV7-2	many	TRBJ2-7
CSVGTGGAYEQYF	TGCAGCGTGGGGACAGGGGGCGCGTACGAGCAGTACTTC	TRBD1	TRBV29-1	-	TRBJ2-7
CASSGGATSGSWNEQYF	TGCGCCAGCAGTGGTGGGGCGACTAGCGGGAGTTGGAACGAGCAGTACTTC	TRBD2	TRBV10-2	-	TRBJ2-7
CASSSLTQDRETQYF	TGTGCCAGCAGTTCCCTGACCCAGGACAGGGAGACCCAGTACTTC	TRBD1	TRBV28	-	TRBJ2-5
CASSPRDREGYTF	TGTGCCAGCTCACCACGGGACAGGGAGGGCTACACCTTC	TRBD1	TRBV18	many	TRBJ1-2
CASSESGGSYNEQFF	TGCGCCAGCAGTGAGTCGGGCGGATCCTACAATGAGCAGTTCTTC	-	TRBV10-1	many	TRBJ2-1
CASSISGNTIYF	TGTGCCAGTTCGATCTCTGGAAACACCATATATTTT	-	TRBV9	many	TRBJ1-3
CASSLVLQADTQYF	TGTGCCAGCAGCTTAGTCCTCCAGGCAGATACGCAGTATTTT	-	TRBV7-2	many	TRBJ2-3
CASTERAGNRLDTQYF	TGTGCCAGTACCGAACGGGCAGGAAATCGGCTAGATACGCAGTATTTT	-	TRBV9	few	TRBJ2-3
CASSPSGEVADTQYF	TGTGCCAGCAGTCCTAGCGGGGAGGTCGCAGATACGCAGTATTTT	TRBD2	TRBV12-3/TRBV12-4	-	TRBJ2-3
CASSWGTSGRAEQFF	TGTGCCAGCAGTTGGGGGACTAGCGGGAGGGCTGAGCAGTTCTTC	TRBD2	TRBV6-5	many	TRBJ2-1
CASSIVGQGSNQPQHF	TGTGCCAGCAGTATCGTAGGACAGGGCTCCAATCAGCCCCAGCATTTT	TRBD1	TRBV28	-	TRBJ1-5
CASSPRLAGGRETQYF	TGTGCCAGCAGCCCCAGACTAGCGGGAGGGCGGGAGACCCAGTACTTC	TRBD2	TRBV7-2	few	TRBJ2-5
CASSMERLRYEQPQHF	TGTGCCAGTAGTATGGAAAGGCTGAGGTATGAACAGCCCCAGCATTTT	-	TRBV19	many	TRBJ1-5
CASGFSGRGETQYF	TGTGCTAGTGGCTTTAGCGGGAGAGGAGAGACCCAGTACTTC	TRBD2	TRBV12-5	many	TRBJ2-5
CASSVQGNTEAFF	TGCGCCAGCAGCGTACAGGGGAACACTGAAGCTTTTTTT	TRBD1	TRBV5-1	many	TRBJ1-1
CASSPRQGKNEKLFF	TGTGCCAGCTCACCGCGACAGGGGAAGAATGAAAAACTGTTTTTT	TRBD1	TRBV18	many	TRBJ1-4
CSVSTGGSGELFF	TGCAGCGTCTCGACAGGGGGCAGCGGGGAGCTGTTTTTT	TRBD1	TRBV29-1	many	TRBJ2-2
CASSLSTGLAGVDEQYF	TGTGCCAGCAGCCTCTCCACCGGGCTAGCGGGAGTCGACGAGCAGTACTTC	-	TRBV3-2	-	TRBJ2-7